The clone carrying this TCR beta chain has just a few counts. The sample belongs to a study of blood T cell repertoires in COVID-19. Background on the study: The cDNA or gDNA used as material had been derived from T cells, B-cell-depleted T cells, or PBMCs.

Only in-frame clones appear in the TCRdb table, and some are missing; sequencing was by immunoSEQ multiplex PCR. The sample lists about 54,000 clones; roughly four fifths were seen once. Germline assignment: CDR1 SNHLY and CDR2 FYNNEI. CDR3 size: 11 residues. V was pared by 7 bases and J by 0 bases, with 2 bases between. The receptor was isolated from an older woman with acute or convalescent COVID-19. The chain carries TRBV2 and TRBJ2-3; D is unclear. The specimen was peripheral blood. Here the CDR3 reads CASTSTDTQYF. As DNA, the CDR3 is TGTGCCAGCACAAGCACAGATACGCAGTATTTT. Complete variable domain (other parts from reference TRBV2 and TRBJ2-3): EPEVTQTPSHQVTQMGQEVILRCVPISNHLYFYWYRQILGQKVEFLVSFYNNEISEKSEIFDDQFSVERPDGSNFTLKIRSTKLEDSAMYFCASTSTDTQYFGPGTRLTVL.